Described below is a single T cell receptor (beta chain) sequence and its context. Indicated time point: baseline pretreatment blood. Regarding treatment: 15 Gy SBRT to primary tumor, nephrectomy 4 weeks later. Serial blood draws occurred at baseline and 2 and 4 weeks post-SBRT. Profiling relied on immunoSEQ multiplex PCR, and the TCRdb table lists in-frame clones only, not all of them. The table records around 140,000 clones, around 89% of them present only once. This entry belongs to a study of radiation and T cells in renal cell carcinoma. Sequenced here: blood, sampled from a patient whose treatment included radiotherapy and nephrectomy. The sequence came from a woman between 65 and 79 years old with renal cell carcinoma.

The CDR3 sequence is CASSSLTSGGAGTGELFF. CDR3 DNA sequence: TGTGCCAGCAGCTCACTTACTAGCGGGGGGGCCGGGACCGGGGAGCTGTTTTTT. V and J are TRBV2 and TRBJ2-2; TRBD2 matches at 13 bases. Trimming at V came to 6 bases and at J to 5 bases, leaving 12 bases not matched to a gene. Germline-derived CDR1 and CDR2 are SNHLY and FYNNEI. The CDR3 sequence is 18 residues long.